This T cell receptor beta chain emerged from a study of blood T cell repertoires in COVID-19. Overall study: Spain, Italy and the United States supplied samples that represented acute and convalescent COVID-19. Sources were T cells, B-cell-depleted T cells, or PBMCs; the material itself was cDNA or gDNA.

The germline CDR1 and CDR2 sequences are SGHRS and YFSETQ. Trimming removed 2 bases from V and 4 bases from J, with 16 bases in between. The CDR3 is made up of 16 amino acids. As handled by the study authors: The assay estimated nucleated cells by amplifying reference gene primers. TCRdb keeps only in-frame clones here, not all; method: immunoSEQ multiplex PCR. V and J calls and clone size follow that table, whereas D and trimming were derived from the DNA. The sample records about 260,000 clones, 82% being singletons. The sequencing input was peripheral blood. This sequence originates from a woman over 75 with acute or convalescent COVID-19. The rearrangement links TRBV5-1 to TRBJ1-3, with D perhaps TRBD1 (6 bases). The chain's CDR3 is CASSLAGTRRGNTIYF. CDR3 in DNA: TGCGCCAGCAGCTTAGCCGGGACACGGCGCGGAAACACCATATATTTT.